The clone carrying this TCR beta chain was picked up one time. Its matching antigen is unknown. When sampled, the donors appeared nominally healthy, though they likely had unrecorded immune exposures. The record originates from a study of cytomegalovirus exposure and HLA in healthy donors. J was trimmed by 0 bases and V by 5 bases; bases with no gene match: 10. Germline CDR1 is SEHNR and CDR2 is FQNEAQ (reference sequence). This CDR3 has 17 residues. Study results and limitations: In a later analysis, TCR association rates varied by HLA locus: DRB1 most, HLA-C fewest.

The PCR contained 60 Vbeta and 13 Jbeta primers. The assay was immunoSEQ multiplex PCR, and TCRdb's table has in-frame clones only and misses some. The sample records about 120,000 clones, around 76% being singletons. This sequence originates from a man in his 60s in good health and CMV-seropositive. The sample consisted of PBMCs. This chain links TRBV7-9 with TRBJ2-7; TRBD1 aligns across 10 bases. This chain's CDR3 is CASSHRQGARSSYEQYF. The CDR3 DNA sequence: TGTGCCAGCAGCCATCGACAGGGGGCGAGGAGCTCCTACGAGCAGTACTTC.